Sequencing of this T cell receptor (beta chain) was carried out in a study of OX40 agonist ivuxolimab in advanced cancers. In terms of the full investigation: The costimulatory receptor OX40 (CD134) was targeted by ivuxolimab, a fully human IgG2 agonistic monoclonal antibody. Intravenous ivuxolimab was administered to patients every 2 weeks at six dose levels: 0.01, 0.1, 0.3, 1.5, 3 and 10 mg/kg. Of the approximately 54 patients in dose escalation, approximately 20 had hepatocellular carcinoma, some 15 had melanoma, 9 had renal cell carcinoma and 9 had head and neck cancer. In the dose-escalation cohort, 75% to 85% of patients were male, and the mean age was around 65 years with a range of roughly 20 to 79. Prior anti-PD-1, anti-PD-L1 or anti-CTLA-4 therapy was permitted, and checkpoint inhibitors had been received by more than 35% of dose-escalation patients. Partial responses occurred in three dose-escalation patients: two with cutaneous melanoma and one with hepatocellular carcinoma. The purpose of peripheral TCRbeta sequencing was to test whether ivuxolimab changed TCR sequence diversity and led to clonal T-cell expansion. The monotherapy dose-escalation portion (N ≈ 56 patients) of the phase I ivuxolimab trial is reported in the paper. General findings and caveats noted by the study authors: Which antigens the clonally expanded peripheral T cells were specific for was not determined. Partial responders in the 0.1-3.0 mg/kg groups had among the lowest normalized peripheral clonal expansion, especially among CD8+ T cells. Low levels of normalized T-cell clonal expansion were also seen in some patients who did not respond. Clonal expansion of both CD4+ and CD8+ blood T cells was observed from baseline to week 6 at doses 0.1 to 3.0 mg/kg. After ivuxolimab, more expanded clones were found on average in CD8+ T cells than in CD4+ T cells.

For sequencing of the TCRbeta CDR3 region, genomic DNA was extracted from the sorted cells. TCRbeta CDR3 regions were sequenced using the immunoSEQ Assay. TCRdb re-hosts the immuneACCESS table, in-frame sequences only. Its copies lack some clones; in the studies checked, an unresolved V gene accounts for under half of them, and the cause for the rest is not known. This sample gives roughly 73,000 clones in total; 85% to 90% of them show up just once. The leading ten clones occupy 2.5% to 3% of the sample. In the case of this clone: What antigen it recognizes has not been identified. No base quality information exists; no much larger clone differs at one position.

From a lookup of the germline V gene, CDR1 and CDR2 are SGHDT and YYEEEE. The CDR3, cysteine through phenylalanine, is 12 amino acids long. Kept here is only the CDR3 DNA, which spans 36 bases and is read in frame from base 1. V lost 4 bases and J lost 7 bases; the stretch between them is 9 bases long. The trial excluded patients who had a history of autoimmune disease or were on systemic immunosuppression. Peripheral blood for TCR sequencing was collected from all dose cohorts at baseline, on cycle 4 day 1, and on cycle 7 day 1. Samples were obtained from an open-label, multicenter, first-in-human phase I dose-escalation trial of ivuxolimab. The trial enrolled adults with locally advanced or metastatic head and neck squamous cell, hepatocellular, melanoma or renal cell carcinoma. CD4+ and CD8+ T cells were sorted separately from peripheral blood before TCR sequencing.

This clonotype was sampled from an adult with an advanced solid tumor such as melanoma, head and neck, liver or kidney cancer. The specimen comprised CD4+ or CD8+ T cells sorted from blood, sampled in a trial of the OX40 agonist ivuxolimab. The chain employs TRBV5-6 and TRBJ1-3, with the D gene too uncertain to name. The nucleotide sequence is TGTGCCAGCAGCAAGGACGGGAACACCATATATTTT. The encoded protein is CASSKDGNTIYF.